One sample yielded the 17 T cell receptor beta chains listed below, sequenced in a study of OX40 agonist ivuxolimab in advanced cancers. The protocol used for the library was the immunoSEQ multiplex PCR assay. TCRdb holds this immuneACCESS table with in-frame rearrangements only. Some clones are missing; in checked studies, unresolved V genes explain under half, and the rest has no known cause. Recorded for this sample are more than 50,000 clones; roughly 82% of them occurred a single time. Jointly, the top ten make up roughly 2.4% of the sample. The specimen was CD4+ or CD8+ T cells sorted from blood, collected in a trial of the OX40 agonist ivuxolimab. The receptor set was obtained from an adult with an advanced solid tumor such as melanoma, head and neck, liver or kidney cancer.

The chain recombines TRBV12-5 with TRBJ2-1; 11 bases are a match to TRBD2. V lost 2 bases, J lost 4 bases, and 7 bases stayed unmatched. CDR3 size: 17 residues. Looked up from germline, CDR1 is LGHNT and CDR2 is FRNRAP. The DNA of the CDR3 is TGTGCTAGTGGTTTGAGACTAGCGGGGTCACTTTACAATGAGCAGTTCTTC. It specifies CASGLRLAGSLYNEQFF. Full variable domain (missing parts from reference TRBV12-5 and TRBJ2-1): DARVTQTPRHKVTEMGQEVTMRCQPILGHNTVFWYRQTMMQGLELLAYFRNRAPLDDSGMPKDRFSAEMPDATLATLKIQPSEPRDSAVYFCASGLRLAGSLYNEQFFGPGTRLTVL.

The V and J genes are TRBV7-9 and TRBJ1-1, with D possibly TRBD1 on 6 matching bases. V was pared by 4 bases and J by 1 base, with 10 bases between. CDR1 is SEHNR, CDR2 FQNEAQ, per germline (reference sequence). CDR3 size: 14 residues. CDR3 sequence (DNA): TGTGCCAGCAGCTCCTGGACAGAGAACACTGAAGCTTTCTTT. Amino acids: CASSSWTENTEAFF.

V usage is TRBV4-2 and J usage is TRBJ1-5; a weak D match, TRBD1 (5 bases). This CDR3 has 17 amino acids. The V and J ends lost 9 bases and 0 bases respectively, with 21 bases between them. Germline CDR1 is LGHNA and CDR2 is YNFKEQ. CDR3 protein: CARFPSLGGGSNQPQHF. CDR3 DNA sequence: TGTGCCAGATTCCCCTCCCTGGGGGGGGGTAGCAATCAGCCCCAGCATTTT.

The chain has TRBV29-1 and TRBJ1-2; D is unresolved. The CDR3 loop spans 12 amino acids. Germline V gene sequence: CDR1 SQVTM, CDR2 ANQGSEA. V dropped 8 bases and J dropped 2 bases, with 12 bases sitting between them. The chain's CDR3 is CSSRDPNYGYTF. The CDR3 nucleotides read TGCAGCTCAAGGGATCCCAACTATGGCTACACCTTC.

The CDR3: CASSVGEMGGTSNSPLHF. In nucleotides, the CDR3 is TGTGCCAGCAGCGTAGGGGAGATGGGGGGAACCTCGAATTCACCCCTCCACTTT. V usage is TRBV9 and J usage is TRBJ1-6; tentatively, D is TRBD1 (5 bases). The length of the CDR3 is 18 residues. Germline V lookup: CDR1 SGDLS, CDR2 YYNGEE. With 0 bases removed from V and 7 bases from J, the gap between germline ends came to 20 bases.

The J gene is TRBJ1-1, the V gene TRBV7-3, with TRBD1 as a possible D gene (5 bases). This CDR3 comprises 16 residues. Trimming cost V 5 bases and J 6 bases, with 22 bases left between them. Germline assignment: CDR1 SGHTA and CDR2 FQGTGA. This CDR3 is CASSVAPQGPKAEAFF. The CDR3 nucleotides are TGTGCCAGCAGCGTCGCCCCCCAGGGACCGAAGGCTGAAGCTTTCTTT.

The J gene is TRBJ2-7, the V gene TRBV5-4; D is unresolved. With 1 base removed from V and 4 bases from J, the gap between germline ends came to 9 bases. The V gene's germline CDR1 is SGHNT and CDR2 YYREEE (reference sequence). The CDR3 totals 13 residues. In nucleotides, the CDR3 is TGTGCCAGCAGCTTGAAGGGTGGATACGAGCAGTACTTC. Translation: CASSLKGGYEQYF.

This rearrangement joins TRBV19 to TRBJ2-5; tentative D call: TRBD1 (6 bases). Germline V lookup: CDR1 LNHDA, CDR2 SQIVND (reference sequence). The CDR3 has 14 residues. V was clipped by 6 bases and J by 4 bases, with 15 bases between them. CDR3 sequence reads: CASSPQGRGETQYF. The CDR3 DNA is TGTGCCAGTAGCCCACAGGGTCGGGGAGAGACCCAGTACTTC.

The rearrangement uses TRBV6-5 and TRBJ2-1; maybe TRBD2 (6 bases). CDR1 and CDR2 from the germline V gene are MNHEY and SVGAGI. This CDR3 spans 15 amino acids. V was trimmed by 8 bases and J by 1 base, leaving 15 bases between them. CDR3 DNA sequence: TGTGCCAGCTCCAACGGAGGGGCTTCCTACAATGAGCAGTTCTTC. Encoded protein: CASSNGGASYNEQFF.

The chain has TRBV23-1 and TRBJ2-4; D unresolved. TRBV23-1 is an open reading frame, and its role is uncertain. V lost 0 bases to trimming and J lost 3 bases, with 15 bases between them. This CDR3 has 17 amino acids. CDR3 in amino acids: CASSQSPARHNKNIQYF. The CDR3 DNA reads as TGCGCCAGCAGTCAATCTCCGGCCAGGCATAACAAAAACATTCAGTACTTC.

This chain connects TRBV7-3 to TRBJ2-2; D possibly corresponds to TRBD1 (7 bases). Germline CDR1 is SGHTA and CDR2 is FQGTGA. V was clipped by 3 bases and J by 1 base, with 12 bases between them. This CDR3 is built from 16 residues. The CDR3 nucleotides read TGTGCCAGCAGCTTTCAGGGGGGCTTGAACACCGGGGAGCTGTTTTTT. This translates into CASSFQGGLNTGELFF.

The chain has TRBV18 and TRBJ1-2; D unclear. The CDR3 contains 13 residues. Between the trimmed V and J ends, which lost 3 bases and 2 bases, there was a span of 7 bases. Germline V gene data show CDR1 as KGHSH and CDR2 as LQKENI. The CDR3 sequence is CASSPDKNYGYTF. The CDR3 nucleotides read TGTGCCAGCTCACCTGACAAGAACTATGGCTACACCTTC.

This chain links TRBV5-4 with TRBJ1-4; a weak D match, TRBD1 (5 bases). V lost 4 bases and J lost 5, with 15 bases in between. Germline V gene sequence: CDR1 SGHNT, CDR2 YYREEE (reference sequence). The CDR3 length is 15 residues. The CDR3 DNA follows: TGTGCCAGCAGCCTAGGCCTCCGGGGGAATGAAAAACTGTTTTTT. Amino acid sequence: CASSLGLRGNEKLFF.

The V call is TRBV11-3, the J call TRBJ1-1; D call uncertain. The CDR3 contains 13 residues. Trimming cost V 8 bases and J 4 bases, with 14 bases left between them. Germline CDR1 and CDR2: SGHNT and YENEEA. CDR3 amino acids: CASSQRESTEAFF. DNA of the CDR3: TGTGCCAGCTCCCAACGGGAGTCCACTGAAGCTTTCTTT. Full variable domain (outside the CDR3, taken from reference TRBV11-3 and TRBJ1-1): EAGVVQSPRYKIIEKKQPVAFWCNPISGHNTLYWYLQNLGQGPELLIRYENEEAVDDSQLPKDRFSAERLKGVDSTLKIQPAELGDSAVYLCASSQRESTEAFFGQGTRLTVV.

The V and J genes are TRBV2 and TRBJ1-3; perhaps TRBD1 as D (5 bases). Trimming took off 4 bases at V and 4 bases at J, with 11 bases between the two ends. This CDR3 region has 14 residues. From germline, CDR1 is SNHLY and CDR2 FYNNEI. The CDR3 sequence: CASSAGTYGNTIYF. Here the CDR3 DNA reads TGTGCCAGCAGTGCTGGGACTTACGGAAACACCATATATTTT.

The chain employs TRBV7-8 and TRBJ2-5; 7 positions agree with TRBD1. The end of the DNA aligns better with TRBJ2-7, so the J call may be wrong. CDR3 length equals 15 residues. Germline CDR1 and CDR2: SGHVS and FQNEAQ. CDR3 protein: CASSLFPQGAYEQYF. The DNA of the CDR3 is TGTGCCAGCAGCTTATTTCCTCAGGGGGCCTACGAGCAGTACTTC.

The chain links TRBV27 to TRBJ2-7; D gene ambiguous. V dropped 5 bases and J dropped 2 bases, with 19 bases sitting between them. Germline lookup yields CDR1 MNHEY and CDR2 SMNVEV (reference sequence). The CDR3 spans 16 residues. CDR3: CASSPHRPVGPYEQYF. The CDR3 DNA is TGTGCCAGCAGTCCACACCGTCCAGTAGGGCCCTACGAGCAGTACTTC.